The next 5 T cell receptor beta chains were all read from a single sample in a study of blood T cells in healthy people across ages. Together with a sample-barcoded 5' primer, a J-beta primer mix was included in a second PCR lasting about 6 to 12 cycles. TCRdb reprocessed the 5' RACE reads via MiXCR and lists one record per CDR3 protein. The data show 650,000 to 1,000,000 distinct CDR3 sequences, with 30% to 45% seen just once and 13% held by the top ten. Sequencing was done on a sample of blood. The receptors were gathered from a man aged 18-30 years in good health.

This clonotype appeared a few times. The CDR3, as DNA: TGTGCCAGCAGTGCTCCGACAGGGCGCGAATCACCCCTCCACTTT. This sequence encodes CASSAPTGRESPLHF. This rearrangement joins TRBV25-1 to TRBJ1-6; TRBD1 aligns across 7 bases. The CDR3 consists of 15 residues. In germline, CDR1 is MGHDK, CDR2 SYGVNS. V was pared by 4 bases and J by 10 bases, with 10 bases of the junction left unmatched.

Only a few counts were recorded for this clonotype. V is TRBV21-1 and J is TRBJ2-7; the D call TRBD1 from the table was never checked on the DNA. TRBV21-1 is termed a pseudogene. This CDR3 spans 13 amino acids. The CDR3 sequence is CASPFRGQFEQYF. CDR3 bases: TGTGCCAGCCCCTTCCGGGGACAGTTCGAGCAGTACTTC.

A few counts support this clonotype. Sequence at one end of the junction differs from germline and may be a read error. The gene calls are TRBV7-2 and TRBJ2-7; 8 bases map to TRBD2. The CDR3 is 15 amino acids. Germline V gene sequence: CDR1 SGHTA, CDR2 FQGNSA. CDR3 DNA: TGTGCCGGCAGCTCCTCCAGCGGGGGAACCTACGAGCAGTACTTC. This translates into CAGSSSSGGTYEQYF.

This chain links TRBV7-9 with TRBJ2-4; D may be TRBD1 or TRBD2 (6 bases each). Between the trimmed V and J ends, which lost 7 bases and 13 bases, there was a span of 32 bases. From germline, CDR1 is SEHNR and CDR2 FQNEAQ (reference sequence). The CDR3 loop spans 17 amino acids. The CDR3 sequence is CASNGQRLADPYNEQYF. The CDR3 DNA is TGTGCCAGCAACGGACAGAGATTAGCGGACCCCTACAATGAGCAGTACTTC.

This clonotype occurred a few times. The V and J genes are TRBV6-2 or TRBV6-3 and TRBJ2-7; 7 positions agree with TRBD1. Germline values: CDR1 MNHEY, CDR2 SVGEGT. With V trimmed by 10 bases and J by 5 bases, 8 bases remained unmatched. The length of the CDR3 is 12 residues. CDR3 in DNA: TGTGCCAACCCACAGGGGATCCACGAGCAGTACTTC. Protein: CANPQGIHEQYF.